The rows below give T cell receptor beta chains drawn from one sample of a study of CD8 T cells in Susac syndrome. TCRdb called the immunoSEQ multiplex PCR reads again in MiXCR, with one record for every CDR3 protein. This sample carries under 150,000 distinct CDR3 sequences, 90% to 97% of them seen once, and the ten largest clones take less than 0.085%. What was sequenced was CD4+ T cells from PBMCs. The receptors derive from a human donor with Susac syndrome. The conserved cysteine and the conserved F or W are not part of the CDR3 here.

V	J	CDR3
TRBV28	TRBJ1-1	ASTPPVGGAF
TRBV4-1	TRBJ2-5	ASSQAGTKETQY
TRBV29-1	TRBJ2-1	SVEALTSGRDNEQF
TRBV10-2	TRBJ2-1	ASSESGAAVEQF
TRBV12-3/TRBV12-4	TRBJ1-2	ASTNMYGYT
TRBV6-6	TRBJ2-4	ASSRQGSGAKNIQY
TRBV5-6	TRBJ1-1	ASSRQGGAF
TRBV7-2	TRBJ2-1	ASSTQQGGWQF
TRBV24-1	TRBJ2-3	ATSDSSRFTDTQY
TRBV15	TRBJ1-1	ATSRVRWDRGAEAF
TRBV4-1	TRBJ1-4	ASSRGATNKKLF
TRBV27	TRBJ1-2	ASSLRDRRDGYT
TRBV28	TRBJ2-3	ASSLEGGDTQY
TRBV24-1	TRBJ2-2	ATSDPSAFGELF
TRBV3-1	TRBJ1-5	ASSQDGKALQPQH
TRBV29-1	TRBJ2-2	SVLSGSPLNTGELF
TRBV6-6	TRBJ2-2	ASSGQGRTGELF